This TCR beta chain came from a study of blood T cell repertoires in COVID-19. In the study overall: Whether acute or convalescent, the COVID-19 samples came from the United States, Italy and Spain.

This clone was seen a single time. The CDR3 spans 15 residues. The germline V gene has CDR1 MNHNY and CDR2 SVGAGI (reference sequence). Trimming took 4 bases from V and 7 from J; bases not matched to a gene: 8. Libraries were prepared by immunoSEQ multiplex PCR; TCRdb keeps only in-frame clonotypes and omits some of them. The profile shows around 270,000 clones, over 75% of them singletons. Participants were aged about 18 to 89 years from approximately 23 US areas. Sequenced sample: PBMCs or T cells enriched from blood (not recorded which). The clonotype was recovered from a woman in her 30s who had recovered from COVID-19. The genes are TRBV6-6 and TRBJ2-1; 9 bases agree with TRBD1. CDR3 sequence (DNA): TGTGCCAGCAGTTTCGACCCGGGACAGGGAAATGAGCAGTTCTTC. Its protein is CASSFDPGQGNEQFF.